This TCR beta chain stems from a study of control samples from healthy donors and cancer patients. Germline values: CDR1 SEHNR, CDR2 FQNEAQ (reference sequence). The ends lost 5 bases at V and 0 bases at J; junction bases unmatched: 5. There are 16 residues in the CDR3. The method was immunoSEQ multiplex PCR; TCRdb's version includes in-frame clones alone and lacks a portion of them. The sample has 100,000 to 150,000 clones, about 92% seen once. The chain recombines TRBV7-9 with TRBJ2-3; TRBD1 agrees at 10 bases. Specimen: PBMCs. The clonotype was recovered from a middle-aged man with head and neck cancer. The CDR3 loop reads CASSPGTGASTDTQYF. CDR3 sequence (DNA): TGTGCCAGCAGCCCAGGGACAGGGGCTAGCACAGATACGCAGTATTTT. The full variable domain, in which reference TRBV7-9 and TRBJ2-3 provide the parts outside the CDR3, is DTGVSQNPRHKITKRGQNVTFRCDPISEHNRLYWYRQTLGQGPEFLTYFQNEAQLEKSRLLSDRFSAERPKGSFSTLEIQRTEQGDSAMYLCASSPGTGASTDTQYFGPGTRLTVL.